This TCR beta chain was retrieved from a study of Ad26.COV2.S vaccination and SARS-CoV-2 variants. At the level of the study: Sample donor was a member of the COV1001 Ad26.COV2.S trial arm. Notes on the study in general: The study found higher spike-specific TCR breadth in vaccine than placebo recipients. Researchers cautioned that TCR breadth and depth analyses may have underestimated total T cell responses.

Worth noting for this clone: Its specificity is not known.

Stated treatment: about 20 received Ad26.COV2.S at low or high dose, single or two shots; several received placebo; per-sample allocation not given. Material that was analyzed had been drawn on day 63 after the first vaccine or placebo injection. TCRdb keeps only in-frame clones here, not all; method: immunoSEQ multiplex PCR. The sample shows fewer than 500,000 clones, roughly 89% of them seen only once. Per germline, CDR1 SGHRS and CDR2 YFSETQ. The CDR3 is made up of 13 amino acids. The ends were cut back, 5 bases at V and 1 base at J, with 9 bases in the middle. The J gene is TRBJ2-5, the V gene TRBV5-1, with D unclear. Sequencing used peripheral blood, obtained in a trial of Ad26.COV2.S vaccine versus placebo. This clonotype was sampled from a person between 18 and 59 years old who received the Ad26.COV2.S COVID-19 vaccine or a placebo. The CDR3 spells CASRAHPQETQYF. The DNA of the CDR3 is TGCGCCAGCAGGGCACACCCCCAAGAGACCCAGTACTTC.